This T cell receptor (beta chain) was identified in a study of shared clonotypes between healthy human individuals. Assay execution took place at the deep level. Sequencing was performed with immunoSEQ multiplex PCR; in TCRdb, only in-frame clones are kept and a portion is missing. The sample includes nearly 500,000 clones, over 60% seen only once; the top ten take 10% to 15%. This clone was detected only a few times. Its antigen is as yet unknown. The study, taken as a whole, reports: Limitation of the genetic and exposure-history diversity represented came from the few donors.

Sequenced material: PBMCs. This clonotype originated in a woman in her thirties or forties in good health. Some clones in this sample may be carry-over from other donors' samples.

This CDR3 reads CASSVDPVRSPLHF. In nucleotides, the CDR3 is TGTGCCAGCAGCGTAGACCCGGTACGATCACCCCTCCACTTT. The chain joins TRBV9 to TRBJ1-6, with D hard to call. Trimming shortened V by 0 bases and J by 10 bases, and 11 bases separated the two germline ends. The germline V gene has CDR1 SGDLS and CDR2 YYNGEE. This CDR3 is 14 amino acids long.